The 25 T cell receptor beta chains below all came from one sample that was sequenced in a study of T cell responses to AZD1222 COVID-19 vaccine. Assay used: immunoSEQ multiplex PCR; TCRdb lists only in-frame clones, some missing. The repertoire holds under 90,000 clones, with about four fifths as singletons. The specimen was peripheral blood, collected 28 days after the second AZD1222 dose. These receptors all come from an adult who received the AZD1222 COVID-19 vaccine.

The rearrangement links TRBV14 to TRBJ2-2; 12 nucleotides line up with TRBD2. Trimming cost V 4 bases and J 8 bases; bases outside gene matches: 8. The germline CDR1 and CDR2 sequences are SGHDN and FVKESK. The CDR3 contains 16 residues. CDR3 coding DNA: TGTGCCAGCAGCCGGCGACTAGCGGGAGAGGTTGGGGAGCTGTTTTTT. Translation gives CASSRRLAGEVGELFF.

This clone was detected only once. Here the CDR3 reads CATSMVGELFF. The CDR3 coding sequence is TGTGCCACCAGCATGGTCGGGGAGCTGTTTTTT. This chain joins TRBV15 and TRBJ2-2; D gene uncertain. This CDR3 is 11 amino acids long. Trimming shortened V by 4 bases and J by 7 bases, and 4 bases separated the two germline ends. Germline V CDR1 and CDR2: LNHNV, YYDKDF (reference sequence).

The V and J genes are TRBV10-1 and TRBJ2-3, with TRBD2 matching 16 bases. Per the germline V gene, CDR1 is WNHNN and CDR2 is SYGVQD (reference sequence). V was clipped by 1 base and J by 6 bases; unmatched bases: 7. The CDR3 spans 18 residues. CDR3 amino acids: CASSEWGLAGGPKDTQYF. Here the CDR3 DNA reads TGCGCCAGCAGTGAGTGGGGACTAGCGGGAGGGCCCAAGGATACGCAGTATTTT.

The chain has TRBV6-5 and TRBJ2-1; no reliable D call. The CDR3 length is 13 residues. Germline CDR1 reads MNHEY; CDR2 reads SVGAGI. The ends were cut back, 2 bases at V and 3 bases at J, with 5 bases in the middle. DNA of the CDR3: TGTGCCAGCAGTTACCTCGACTACAATGAGCAGTTCTTC. This gives the protein CASSYLDYNEQFF.

This clone was counted between two and nine times. V gene TRBV5-1 combines with J gene TRBJ1-4; the D is unclear. The CDR3 loop spans 15 amino acids. V dropped 4 bases and J dropped 6 bases, with 16 bases sitting between them. Germline V lookup: CDR1 SGHRS, CDR2 YFSETQ. This CDR3 reads CASSPYSRLDEKLFF. DNA of the CDR3: TGCGCCAGCAGCCCTTACAGTCGCCTCGATGAAAAACTGTTTTTT.

The chain employs TRBV11-3 and TRBJ2-3; unclear D gene. The CDR3 consists of 14 residues. Per germline, CDR1 SGHNT and CDR2 YENEEA. The V end was cut by 7 bases, the J end by 5 bases, with 16 bases between. In DNA, the CDR3 is TGTGCCAGCACCCTCGGGTCGGCCCGAGATACGCAGTATTTT. It codes for CASTLGSARDTQYF. Filled out from reference TRBV11-3 and TRBJ2-3, the complete variable domain reads EAGVVQSPRYKIIEKKQPVAFWCNPISGHNTLYWYLQNLGQGPELLIRYENEEAVDDSQLPKDRFSAERLKGVDSTLKIQPAELGDSAVYLCASTLGSARDTQYFGPGTRLTVL.

J is TRBJ2-3 and V is TRBV9, with 11 bases aligning to TRBD2. CDR3 length: 17 amino acids. Losses at the gene ends were 2 bases for V and 0 bases for J; bases not matched to a gene: 5. Germline assignment: CDR1 SGDLS and CDR2 YYNGEE. The CDR3 is CASSVFGTSGSTDTQYF. The CDR3 region has the DNA TGTGCCAGCAGCGTTTTCGGGACTAGCGGTAGCACAGATACGCAGTATTTT.

The V and J genes are TRBV19 and TRBJ1-3; D not certain. Germline CDR1 and CDR2: LNHDA and SQIVND (reference sequence). Trimming took 7 bases from V and 0 from J, leaving 19 bases between them. The CDR3 totals 17 residues. CDR3: CASKREVRARSGNTIYF. CDR3 nucleotide sequence: TGTGCCAGTAAAAGGGAGGTCAGAGCTCGCTCTGGAAACACCATATATTTT.

The rearrangement joins TRBV4-2 to TRBJ1-6; 7 bases are shared with TRBD1. Germline trimming cut 3 bases from V and 7 bases from J; bases unmatched to any gene: 6. The CDR3 is 15 residues long. From germline, CDR1 is LGHNA and CDR2 YNFKEQ. CDR3 coding DNA: TGTGCCAGCAGCCATGCCGGGACAGAAAATTCACCCCTCCACTTT. Its translation is CASSHAGTENSPLHF.

This clone showed up just once. This chain links TRBV5-4 with TRBJ2-1; 8 bases match TRBD1. CDR3 length: 14 residues. Germline V CDR1 and CDR2: SGHNT, YYREEE (reference sequence). With 4 bases clipped from V and 7 bases from J, the junction kept 7 bases outside the gene matches. The CDR3 loop is CASSPRTGTNEQFF. CDR3 coding DNA: TGTGCCAGCAGCCCTAGGACAGGGACGAATGAGCAGTTCTTC.

The chain carries TRBV5-1 and TRBJ2-2, with TRBD2 matching over 14 bases. Germline CDR1 SGHRS, CDR2 YFSETQ. V gave up 0 bases and J gave up 7 bases; unmatched junction bases: 5. This CDR3 contains 17 residues. CDR3 in DNA: TGCGCCAGCAGCTTGGAAGGGACTAGCGGGAGACTCGGGGAGCTGTTTTTT. It encodes CASSLEGTSGRLGELFF.

There are a few counts of this clone. This rearrangement joins TRBV19 to TRBJ2-1; D remains ambiguous. The CDR3 contains 16 residues. The germline V gene has CDR1 LNHDA and CDR2 SQIVND (reference sequence). V dropped 1 base and J dropped 2 bases, with 12 bases sitting between them. CDR3: CASSIGSTETYNEQFF. CDR3 DNA: TGTGCCAGTAGTATAGGGTCAACAGAAACCTACAATGAGCAGTTCTTC.

The V and J genes are TRBV28 and TRBJ2-7; TRBD2 is a possible D gene (5 bases). This CDR3 contains 13 residues. CDR1 and CDR2 (germline): MDHEN, SYDVKM. V dropped 2 bases and J dropped 12 bases, with 17 bases sitting between them. This chain's CDR3 is CASSLRNGRILYF. DNA for the CDR3: TGTGCCAGCAGTTTACGGAATGGGAGAATTTTGTACTTC.

This chain joins TRBV27 and TRBJ2-7; 9 positions match TRBD1. The CDR3 runs 14 residues. In germline, CDR1 is MNHEY, CDR2 SMNVEV (reference sequence). The V segment lost 5 bases and the J segment 2 bases; nucleotides outside the gene matches: 4. The CDR3 loop reads CASSRGQGTYEQYF. The CDR3 DNA is TGTGCCAGCAGTCGGGGACAGGGAACCTACGAGCAGTACTTC.

V usage is TRBV9 and J usage is TRBJ1-1; TRBD1 matches 10 bases. The germline V gene has CDR1 SGDLS and CDR2 YYNGEE. Trimming at V came to 3 bases and at J to 6 bases, leaving 8 bases not matched to a gene. The CDR3 is 15 amino acids. The CDR3 DNA reads TGTGCCAGCAGCGCGACAGGGGGCCCGTTGTCTGAAGCTTTCTTT. Residues: CASSATGGPLSEAFF.

The rearrangement joins TRBV7-8 to TRBJ1-5; 7 positions agree with TRBD1. CDR1 and CDR2 (germline): SGHVS, FQNEAQ. The CDR3 is 18 amino acids. Germline trimming cut 3 bases from V and 3 bases from J; bases unmatched to any gene: 14. The CDR3 DNA sequence: TGTGCCAGCAGCTTTTCTGCTGTAGGGGGCACAACCAATCAGCCCCAGCATTTT. Its translation: CASSFSAVGGTTNQPQHF.

The CDR3 DNA reads as TGTGCCAGCAGTCCGCCGGGACAGGGACTCCGCTACGAGCAGTACTTC. Translated: CASSPPGQGLRYEQYF. V usage is TRBV28 and J usage is TRBJ2-7, with 9 bases matching TRBD1. Germline V gives CDR1 MDHEN, CDR2 SYDVKM. This CDR3 contains 16 residues. The J segment lost 3 bases and the V segment lost 5 bases, leaving 11 bases of the junction unmatched. The full variable domain, in which reference TRBV28 and TRBJ2-7 provide the parts outside the CDR3, is DVKVTQSSRYLVKRTGEKVFLECVQDMDHENMFWYRQDPGLGLRLIYFSYDVKMKEKGDIPEGYSVSREKKERFSLILESASTNQTSMYLCASSPPGQGLRYEQYFGPGTRLTVT.

V and J are TRBV30 and TRBJ1-2, with TRBD1 as a possible D gene (5 bases). Trimming took 8 bases from V and 8 from J, leaving 15 bases between them. Germline CDR1 reads GTSNPN; CDR2 reads SVGIG (reference sequence). The CDR3 sequence is 11 residues long. The CDR3 DNA follows: TGTGCCGGCCCTCGGGGGAGGGGCTACACCTTC. The encoded protein is CAGPRGRGYTF.

The rearrangement links TRBV2 to TRBJ1-1; D may be TRBD1 (5 bases). There are 14 residues in the CDR3. Trimming removed 7 bases at V and 0 bases at J, with 12 bases between. Germline V gene sequence: CDR1 SNHLY, CDR2 FYNNEI. CDR3 sequence reads: CASTGVLVNTEAFF. DNA for the CDR3: TGTGCCAGCACGGGGGTTCTCGTGAACACTGAAGCTTTCTTT.

This chain links TRBV29-1 with TRBJ1-2; D is uncertain. This CDR3 spans 12 amino acids. V lost 2 bases and J 7 bases, leaving 11 bases between the germline ends. Germline V gene lookup returns CDR1 SQVTM and CDR2 ANQGSEA. CDR3 DNA sequence: TGCAGCGTTGAACTATGGGGTCTTGGCTACACCTTC. Translation gives CSVELWGLGYTF.

The chain has TRBV18 and TRBJ1-2; 9 bases are a match to TRBD1. Germline V gene sequence: CDR1 KGHSH, CDR2 LQKENI. The CDR3 consists of 15 residues. The V gene end was trimmed by 6 bases and the J gene end by 8 bases; junction bases not matched to a gene: 13. CDR3 loop: CASSPPMDRGGGYTF. DNA for the CDR3: TGTGCCAGCTCGCCCCCGATGGACAGGGGAGGAGGCTACACCTTC.

In its sample, this clone was seen once. The CDR3 is CASSLEGHGYTF. The CDR3, as DNA: TGTGCCAGCAGCTTAGAGGGACATGGCTACACCTTC. This sequence joins TRBV7-9 and TRBJ1-2; D might be TRBD1 (5 bases). The length of the CDR3 is 12 residues. Per the germline V gene, CDR1 is SEHNR and CDR2 is FQNEAQ (reference sequence). V gave up 1 base and J gave up 6 bases, with 6 bases separating them. Supplemented by reference TRBV7-9 and TRBJ1-2, the full variable domain reads DTGVSQNPRHKITKRGQNVTFRCDPISEHNRLYWYRQTLGQGPEFLTYFQNEAQLEKSRLLSDRFSAERPKGSFSTLEIQRTEQGDSAMYLCASSLEGHGYTFGSGTRLTVV.

The J gene is TRBJ2-3, the V gene TRBV4-1; no clear D. Trimming shortened V by 1 base and J by 0 bases, and 8 bases separated the two germline ends. The CDR3 runs to 15 residues. Looked up from germline, CDR1 is MGHRA and CDR2 is YSYEKL. CDR3 loop: CASSQGYGSTDTQYF. In DNA form, the CDR3 reads TGCGCCAGCAGCCAAGGGTACGGAAGCACAGATACGCAGTATTTT.

The chain combines TRBV18 with TRBJ1-2; 9 nucleotides line up with TRBD1. V was clipped by 4 bases and J by 1 base; unmatched bases: 4. The germline V gene has CDR1 KGHSH and CDR2 LQKENI. This CDR3 has 15 residues. CDR3 sequence: CASSRDRASNYGYTF. CDR3 sequence (DNA): TGTGCCAGCTCACGGGACAGGGCTAGTAACTATGGCTACACCTTC. Variable domain in full (rest from reference TRBV18 and TRBJ1-2): NAGVMQNPRHLVRRRGQEARLRCSPMKGHSHVYWYRQLPEEGLKFMVYLQKENIIDESGMPKERFSAEFPKEGPSILRIQQVVRGDSAAYFCASSRDRASNYGYTFGSGTRLTVV.

The genes are TRBV3-1 (or the pseudogene TRBV3-2) and TRBJ2-3, with D tentatively TRBD2 (6 bases). From germline, CDR1 is LGHDT and CDR2 YNNKEL (reference sequence). V dropped 4 bases and J dropped 3 bases, with 17 bases sitting between them. The CDR3 totals 16 residues. The CDR3 DNA follows: TGTGCCAGCAGCCCCCCCCAGCGGGTGGGGACAGATACGCAGTATTTT. Its protein is CASSPPQRVGTDTQYF.